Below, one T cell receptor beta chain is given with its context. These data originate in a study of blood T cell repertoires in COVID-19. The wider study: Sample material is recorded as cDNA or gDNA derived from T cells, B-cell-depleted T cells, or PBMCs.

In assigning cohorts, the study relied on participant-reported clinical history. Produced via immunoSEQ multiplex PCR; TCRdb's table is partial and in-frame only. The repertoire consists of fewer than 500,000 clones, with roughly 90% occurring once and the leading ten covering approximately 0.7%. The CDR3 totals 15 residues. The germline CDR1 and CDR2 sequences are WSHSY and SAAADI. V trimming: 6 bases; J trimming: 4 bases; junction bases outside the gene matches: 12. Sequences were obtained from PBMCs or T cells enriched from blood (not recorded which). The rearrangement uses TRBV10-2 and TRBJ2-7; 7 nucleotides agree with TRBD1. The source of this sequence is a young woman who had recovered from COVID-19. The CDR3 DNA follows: TGCGCCAGCAGCCCCATGCCCAGGGGGAAATACGAGCAGTACTTC. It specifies CASSPMPRGKYEQYF.